This T cell receptor (beta chain) was sequenced for a study of T cell responses to AZD1222 COVID-19 vaccine. The table lists this clone with a count of one. Its target is unknown. Study-level findings and limits: Reports say nearly half of spike-specific TCRs go after unmutated variant regions.

This table comes from immunoSEQ multiplex PCR, and its TCRdb copy is limited to in-frame clones, with some not included. The repertoire holds 150,000 or so clones, roughly 92% seen once, with 3.5% to 4.5% in the top ten. The trim removed 5 bases at V and 3 bases at J, leaving 8 bases unmatched. The CDR3 is made up of 15 amino acids. CDR1 is LGHDT, CDR2 YNNKEL, per germline (reference sequence). The sequencing here drew on peripheral blood, taken 28 days after the second AZD1222 dose. This rearrangement joins TRBV3-1 (or the pseudogene TRBV3-2) to TRBJ2-3; TRBD1 matches 7 bases. The sequence derives from an adult who received the AZD1222 COVID-19 vaccine. The CDR3 here is CASSARQGATDTQYF. The DNA of the CDR3 is TGTGCCAGCAGCGCACGACAGGGTGCGACAGATACGCAGTATTTT.